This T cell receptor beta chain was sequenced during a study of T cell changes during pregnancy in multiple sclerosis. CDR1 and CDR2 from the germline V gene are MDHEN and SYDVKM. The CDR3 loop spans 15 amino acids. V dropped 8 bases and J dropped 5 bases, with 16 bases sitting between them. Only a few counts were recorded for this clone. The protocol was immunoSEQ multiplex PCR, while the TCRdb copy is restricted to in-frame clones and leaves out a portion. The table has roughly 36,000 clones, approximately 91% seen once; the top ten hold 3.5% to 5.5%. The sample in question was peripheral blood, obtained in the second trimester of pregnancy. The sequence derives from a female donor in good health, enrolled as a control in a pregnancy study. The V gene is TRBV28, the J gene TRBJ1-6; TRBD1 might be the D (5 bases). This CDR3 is CASLGGGFNNSPLHF. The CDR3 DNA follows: TGTGCCAGCTTGGGTGGGGGGTTCAATAATTCACCCCTCCACTTT.